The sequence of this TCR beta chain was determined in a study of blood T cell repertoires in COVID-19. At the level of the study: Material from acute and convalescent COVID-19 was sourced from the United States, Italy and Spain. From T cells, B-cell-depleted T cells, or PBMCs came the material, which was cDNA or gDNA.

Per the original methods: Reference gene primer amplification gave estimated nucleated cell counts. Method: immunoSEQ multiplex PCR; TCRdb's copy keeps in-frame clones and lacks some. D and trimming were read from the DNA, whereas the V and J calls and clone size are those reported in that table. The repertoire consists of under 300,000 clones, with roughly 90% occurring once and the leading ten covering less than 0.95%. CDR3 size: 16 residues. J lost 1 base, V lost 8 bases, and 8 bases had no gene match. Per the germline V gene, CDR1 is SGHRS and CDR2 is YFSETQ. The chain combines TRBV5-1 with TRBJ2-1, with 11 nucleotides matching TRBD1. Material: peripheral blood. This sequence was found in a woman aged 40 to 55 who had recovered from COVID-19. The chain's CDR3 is CASNAGTGGSYNEQFF. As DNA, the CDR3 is TGCGCCAGTAACGCCGGGACAGGGGGGTCCTACAATGAGCAGTTCTTC.